This TCR beta chain was obtained from a study of blood T cell repertoires in COVID-19. The germline gives CDR1 SGHTA, CDR2 FQGTGA. The CDR3 runs 18 residues. Trimming at V came to 2 bases and at J to 0 bases, leaving 10 bases not matched to a gene. Study processing details: Nucleated cell number was recorded as an estimate derived from reference gene primer amplification. Method: immunoSEQ multiplex PCR; TCRdb's copy keeps in-frame clones and lacks some. That table is the source of V, J and clone size, and D and trimming were worked out from the DNA. Among approximately 280,000 clones listed, roughly 85% were seen once. In its sample, this clone was seen once. Each participant's cohort was designated according to participant-reported clinical history. A COVID-19 case was met by exposed participants within 2 weeks before study entry.

The origin of this receptor is a man in his forties who had been exposed to COVID-19. The V and J genes are TRBV7-3 and TRBJ2-1; TRBD2 agrees at 7 bases. Input material: PBMCs or T cells enriched from blood (not recorded which). The CDR3, as DNA: TGTGCCAGCAGCTTATCCAGCGGGATAGTTGGCTCCTACAATGAGCAGTTCTTC. Translated, it gives CASSLSSGIVGSYNEQFF.